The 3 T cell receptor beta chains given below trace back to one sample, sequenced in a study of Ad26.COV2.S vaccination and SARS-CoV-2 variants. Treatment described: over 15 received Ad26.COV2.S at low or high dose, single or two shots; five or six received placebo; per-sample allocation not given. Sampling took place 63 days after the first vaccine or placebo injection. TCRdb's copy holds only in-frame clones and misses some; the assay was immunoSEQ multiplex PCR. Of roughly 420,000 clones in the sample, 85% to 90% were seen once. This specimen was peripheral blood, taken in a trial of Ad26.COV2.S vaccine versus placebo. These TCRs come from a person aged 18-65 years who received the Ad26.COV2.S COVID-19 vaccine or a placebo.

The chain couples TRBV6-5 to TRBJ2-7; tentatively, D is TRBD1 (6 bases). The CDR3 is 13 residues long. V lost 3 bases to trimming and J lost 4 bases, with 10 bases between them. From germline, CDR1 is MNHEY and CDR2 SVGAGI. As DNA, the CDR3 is TGTGCCAGCAGTTATAGGGGACAATACGAGCAGTACTTC. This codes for CASSYRGQYEQYF.

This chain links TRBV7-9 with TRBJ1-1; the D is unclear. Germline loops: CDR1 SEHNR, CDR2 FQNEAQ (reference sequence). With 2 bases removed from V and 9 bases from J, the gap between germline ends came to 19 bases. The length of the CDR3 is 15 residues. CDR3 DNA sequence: TGTGCCAGCAGCTTAAAGGAGGCAGGTCAAACCCAAGCTTTCTTT. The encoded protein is CASSLKEAGQTQAFF.

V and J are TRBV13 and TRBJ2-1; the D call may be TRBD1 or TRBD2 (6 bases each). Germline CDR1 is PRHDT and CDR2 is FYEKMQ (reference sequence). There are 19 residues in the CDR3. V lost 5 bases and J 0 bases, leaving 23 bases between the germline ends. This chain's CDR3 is CASSPAAGTLTYSYNEQFF. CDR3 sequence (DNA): TGTGCCAGCAGCCCCGCGGCGGGGACACTTACTTACTCCTACAATGAGCAGTTCTTC. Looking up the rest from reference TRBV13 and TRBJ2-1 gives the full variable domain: AAGVIQSPRHLIKEKRETATLKCYPIPRHDTVYWYQQGPGQDPQFLISFYEKMQSDKGSIPDRFSAQQFSDYHSELNMSSLELGDSALYFCASSPAAGTLTYSYNEQFFGPGTRLTVL.